This TCR beta chain is from a study of blood T cell repertoires in COVID-19. Between the trimmed V and J ends, which lost 1 base and 10 bases, there was a span of 9 bases. Germline V gene sequence: CDR1 SGHNT, CDR2 YYREEE (reference sequence). The CDR3 sequence is 12 residues long. Authors' methods: Amplification from reference gene primers served as the basis for estimated nucleated cell counts. Profiled with immunoSEQ multiplex PCR; TCRdb holds only in-frame clones, not every one. Clone size and the V and J calls come from that table; the DNA yielded D and trimming. The sample holds about 260,000 clones, over 80% seen once.

Sequenced material: peripheral blood. This clonotype originated in a woman between 35 and 50 years old who had recovered from COVID-19. This chain links TRBV5-4 with TRBJ2-1; no reliable D call. Here the CDR3 DNA reads TGTGCCAGCAGCTTGTATTCCGGGGAGCAGTTCTTC. It is translated as CASSLYSGEQFF.